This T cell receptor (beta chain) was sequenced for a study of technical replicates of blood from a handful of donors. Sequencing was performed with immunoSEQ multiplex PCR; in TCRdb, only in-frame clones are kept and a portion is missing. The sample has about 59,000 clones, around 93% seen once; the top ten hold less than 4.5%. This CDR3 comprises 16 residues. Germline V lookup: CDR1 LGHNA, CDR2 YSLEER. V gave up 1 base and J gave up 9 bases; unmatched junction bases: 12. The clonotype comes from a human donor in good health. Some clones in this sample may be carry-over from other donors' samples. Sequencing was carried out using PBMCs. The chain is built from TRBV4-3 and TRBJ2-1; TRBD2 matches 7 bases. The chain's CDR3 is CASSQVYPGGLGEQFF. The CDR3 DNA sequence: TGCGCCAGCAGCCAAGTTTATCCGGGAGGTTTGGGTGAGCAGTTCTTC.